This T cell receptor (beta chain) was obtained from a study of CD8 T cells in ankylosing spondylitis. Study outcomes and limitations: CD8+ disease-linked clones were present at relatively low frequencies in blood. A motif in TCR beta, a set of about eight highly homologous variants, appeared characteristic of ankylosing spondylitis blood.

Ten or more counts support this clonotype. Antigen unknown. With molecular barcodes, quantitative 5'-RACE was used to make the TCR beta libraries. TCRdb fed the 5' RACE reads into MiXCR, producing one record per CDR3 protein. This table has about 460,000 distinct CDR3 sequences, about 5.2% appearing once. The CDR3 runs to 12 residues. Germline V gives CDR1 DFQATT, CDR2 SNEGSKA (reference sequence). This chain uses TRBV20-1 with TRBJ1-2; no definite D call. Sequencing was carried out using blood, either unsorted or a sorted T cell fraction (not recorded which). This clonotype originated in a male donor with ankylosing spondylitis. The CDR3 here is CTYSSGLEVYTF. In nucleotides, the CDR3 is TGCACCTACTCCTCAGGCTTGGAAGTCTACACCTTC.